This T cell receptor beta chain stems from a study of blood T cell repertoires in COVID-19. Looking at the study overall: Some COVID-19 samples were acute and others convalescent; all came from the United States, Italy and Spain.

Sequencing was performed with immunoSEQ multiplex PCR; in TCRdb, only in-frame clones are kept and a portion is missing. The table records about 120,000 clones, approximately 85% of them present only once. Unmatched junction bases numbered 6, after V lost 2 bases and J lost 7 bases. The germline CDR1 and CDR2 sequences are SGHTA and FQGTGA. The CDR3 runs 16 residues. The rearrangement uses TRBV7-3 and TRBJ2-1; 12 bases are a match to TRBD2. The sequence came from an elderly man with acute or convalescent COVID-19. Sequences were obtained from peripheral blood. As DNA, the CDR3 is TGTGCCAGCAGCTTAGGATCTAGCGGGGGGGCAAATGAGCAGTTCTTC. Encoded protein: CASSLGSSGGANEQFF.